Shown below are 20 T cell receptor beta chains from a single sample sequenced in a study of spatial heterogeneity in lung cancer. The time point is: sample taken at primary tumor resection. Frozen PBMC, nontumor lung or tumor provided whole RNA, which was sequenced unsorted. Each CDR3 protein gets one entry after TCRdb re-called the 5' RACE reads with MiXCR. Counted here are about 18,000 distinct CDR3 sequences, 15% to 20% occurring once; the ten biggest clones make up around 15%. Here the sequenced sample was PBMCs, taken at surgery. These receptors were collected from a male donor with early-stage non-small cell lung cancer.

Only a few counts were recorded for this clonotype. The chain couples TRBV29-1 to TRBJ2-6; 8 bases match TRBD1. In germline, CDR1 is SQVTM, CDR2 ANQGSEA. The length of the CDR3 is 14 residues. V lost 5 bases, J lost 1 base, and 1 base stayed unmatched. CDR3: CSVRQGSGANVLTF. CDR3 bases: TGCAGCGTTCGACAGGGGTCTGGGGCCAACGTCCTGACTTTC.

This clonotype ranks as medium-sized. The rearrangement joins TRBV12-3 or TRBV12-4 to TRBJ2-2, with a tentative D call TRBD1 (6 bases). This CDR3 has 15 amino acids. V was cut by 3 bases and J by 3 bases, with 11 bases left in between. This CDR3 is CASSLGQGHTGELFF. CDR3 DNA sequence: TGTGCCAGCAGTTTGGGGCAGGGGCACACCGGGGAGCTGTTTTTT.

This clonotype appeared a few times. The chain joins TRBV11-1 to TRBJ2-7, with a possible D match to TRBD1 (6 bases). CDR1 and CDR2 from the germline V gene are SGHAT and FQDESV (reference sequence). Deletions cut 6 bases from V and 1 base from J, with 10 bases between. This CDR3 comprises 13 residues. CDR3 loop: CASRRQDSYEQYF. CDR3 bases: TGTGCCAGCAGGAGACAGGATTCCTACGAGCAGTACTTC.

This clonotype has only a few counts. The chain's CDR3 is CASYWGSGGDEQFF. In nucleotides, the CDR3 is TGTGCCAGCTATTGGGGCTCCGGGGGGGATGAGCAGTTCTTC. This chain joins TRBV11-2 and TRBJ2-1; 8 bases agree with TRBD2. The V gene's germline CDR1 is SGHAT and CDR2 FQNNGV. The CDR3 is made up of 14 amino acids. J lost 8 bases, V lost 8 bases, and 11 bases had no gene match.

This clonotype has ten or more counts. The chain combines TRBV3-1 with TRBJ2-3; 9 nucleotides align to TRBD1. V was pared by 4 bases and J by 1 base, with 3 bases of the junction left unmatched. The CDR3 spans 15 residues. Germline V CDR1 and CDR2: LGHDT, YNNKEL (reference sequence). The CDR3 here is CASSPRTGGTDTQYF. CDR3 sequence (DNA): TGTGCCAGCAGCCCTCGGACAGGGGGCACAGATACGCAGTATTTT.

In this sample, this clonotype turned up once. Possible read error: a much larger clone is one base away. V usage is TRBV12-3 or TRBV12-4 and J usage is TRBJ2-2; D gene ambiguous. V was cut by 5 bases and J by 4 bases, with 11 bases left in between. This CDR3 is built from 14 residues. CDR3 sequence (DNA): TGTGCCAGCAGTGGATCGGTTTGCACCGGGGAGCTGTTTTTT. It specifies CASSGSVCTGELFF.

By frequency in the sample, this clonotype is medium-sized. This chain joins TRBV30 and TRBJ2-7; 7 bases match TRBD1. The CDR3 runs 16 residues. The germline V gene has CDR1 GTSNPN and CDR2 SVGIG (reference sequence). With 5 bases clipped from V and 3 bases from J, the junction kept 16 bases outside the gene matches. The CDR3 sequence is CAWARDRKDPVYEQYF. CDR3 sequence (DNA): TGTGCCTGGGCCCGGGACAGAAAGGACCCAGTCTACGAGCAGTACTTC.

V usage is TRBV28 and J usage is TRBJ2-1, with D tentatively TRBD2 (6 bases). V was clipped by 6 bases and J by 8 bases, with 14 bases between them. In germline, CDR1 is MDHEN, CDR2 SYDVKM. The CDR3 covers 13 residues. Here the CDR3 DNA reads TGTGCCAGCAGGGCGGGGCCGGGGGATGAGCAGTTCTTC. Translated, it gives CASRAGPGDEQFF.

In its sample, this clonotype was seen a few times. CDR3 nucleotides: TGCAGTGCCACCCGACAGGGGGGGTCCTACGAGCAGTACTTC. Amino acids: CSATRQGGSYEQYF. The chain uses TRBV20-1 and TRBJ2-7; TRBD1 aligns across 9 bases. Germline V gene data show CDR1 as DFQATT and CDR2 as SNEGSKA (reference sequence). V was clipped by 6 bases and J by 1 base; unmatched bases: 7. There are 14 residues in the CDR3.

This clonotype was observed once. This rearrangement joins TRBV29-1 to TRBJ1-1; D is uncertain. The CDR3 consists of 12 residues. Trimming pared 2 bases from V and 4 bases from J, leaving 8 bases between. Germline V gene lookup returns CDR1 SQVTM and CDR2 ANQGSEA. The DNA of the CDR3 is TGCAGCGTTGAACGGGCGCCCACTGAAGCTTTCTTT. This codes for CSVERAPTEAFF.

At least ten counts were recorded for this clonotype. The genes are TRBV6-6 and TRBJ1-5; tentative D call: TRBD1 (6 bases). CDR1 is MNHNY, CDR2 SVGAGI, per germline (reference sequence). Between the trimmed V and J ends, which lost 2 bases and 5 bases, there was a span of 10 bases. The CDR3 spans 14 residues. CDR3 sequence: CASSYKAGDQPQHF. The CDR3 DNA reads TGTGCCAGCAGTTACAAGGCAGGGGATCAGCCCCAGCATTTT.

This clonotype was observed at least ten times. The CDR3 spells CASDRDQDYEQYF. CDR3 bases: TGTGCCAGCGACCGGGACCAAGACTACGAGCAGTACTTC. J is TRBJ2-7 and V is TRBV2; either TRBD1 or TRBD2 may supply D (5 bases each). The CDR3 covers 13 residues. The V end was cut by 8 bases, the J end by 3 bases, with 14 bases between. CDR1 and CDR2 from the germline V gene are SNHLY and FYNNEI.

This clonotype was seen only a few times. This chain links TRBV5-1 with TRBJ1-5; no clear D. The V end lost 0 bases, the J end lost 5 bases, and 12 bases lay between the germline ends. Looked up from germline, CDR1 is SGHRS and CDR2 is YFSETQ. This CDR3 is built from 15 residues. CDR3 amino acids: CASSLAGQFHQPQHF. In DNA, the CDR3 is TGCGCCAGCAGCTTGGCCGGTCAGTTCCATCAGCCCCAGCATTTT.

The sample holds many counts of this clonotype. The chain has TRBV5-1 and TRBJ2-7, with unresolved D. The germline V gene encodes CDR1 SGHRS and CDR2 YFSETQ. CDR3 length: 14 residues. The V and J ends lost 0 bases and 0 bases respectively, with 7 bases between them. CDR3 sequence: CASSLAGRSYEQYF. The CDR3 DNA is TGCGCCAGCAGCTTGGCCGGCCGCTCCTACGAGCAGTACTTC.

There are many counts of this clonotype. The genes are TRBV9 and TRBJ2-1; TRBD2 matches 8 bases. Looked up from germline, CDR1 is SGDLS and CDR2 is YYNGEE. Trimming at V came to 0 bases and at J to 0 bases, leaving 8 bases not matched to a gene. This CDR3 has 18 amino acids. The CDR3 here is CASSVASSGGSSYNEQFF. In DNA form, the CDR3 reads TGTGCCAGCAGCGTAGCCTCGAGCGGGGGAAGCTCCTACAATGAGCAGTTCTTC.

There are many counts of this clonotype. The chain has TRBV5-1 and TRBJ1-3, with D unclear. Deletions cut 2 bases from V and 4 bases from J, with 19 bases between. The CDR3 length is 17 residues. Germline lookup yields CDR1 SGHRS and CDR2 YFSETQ. The CDR3 is CASSFSWTASQGNTIYF. The CDR3 nucleotides are TGCGCCAGCAGCTTCTCCTGGACTGCCAGCCAGGGAAACACCATATATTTT.

The chain is built from TRBV5-1 and TRBJ1-1; no reliable D call. Trimming removed 5 bases at V and 2 bases at J, with 13 bases between. This CDR3 has 14 amino acids. Germline values: CDR1 SGHRS, CDR2 YFSETQ. The CDR3 sequence: CASSPAGFNTEAFF. The CDR3 bases are TGCGCCAGCAGTCCCGCAGGTTTCAACACTGAAGCTTTCTTT. The variable domain in full, completed from reference TRBV5-1 and TRBJ1-1, reads KAGVTQTPRYLIKTRGQQVTLSCSPISGHRSVSWYQQTPGQGLQFLFEYFSETQRNKGNFPGRFSGRQFSNSRSEMNVSTLELGDSALYLCASSPAGFNTEAFFGQGTRLTVV.

This clonotype was counted between two and nine times. The chain links TRBV19 to TRBJ1-2; D gene uncertain. Germline loops: CDR1 LNHDA, CDR2 SQIVND (reference sequence). The CDR3 is 14 residues long. V was trimmed by 5 bases and J by 8 bases, leaving 18 bases between them. CDR3 region: CASSPGPFIGGYTF. The CDR3 DNA reads TGTGCCAGTAGTCCCGGGCCCTTTATAGGCGGCTACACCTTC.

The V call is TRBV12-3 or TRBV12-4, the J call TRBJ1-1; 10 bases align to TRBD1. This CDR3 comprises 15 residues. The J segment lost 3 bases and the V segment lost 2 bases, leaving 3 bases of the junction unmatched. The CDR3 sequence is CASSLFDRGHTEAFF. As DNA, the CDR3 is TGTGCCAGCAGTTTATTCGACAGGGGGCACACTGAAGCTTTCTTT.

The chain has TRBV24-1 and TRBJ2-4; D remains unclear. The V end was cut by 3 bases, the J end by 1 base, with 9 bases between. From germline, CDR1 is KGHDR and CDR2 SFDVKD. There are 15 residues in the CDR3. CDR3 DNA sequence: TGTGCCACCAGTGATCCTTATTCTGCCAAAAACATTCAGTACTTC. This translates into CATSDPYSAKNIQYF.